The 22 T cell receptor beta chains below all came from one sample that was sequenced in a study of cytomegalovirus exposure and HLA in healthy donors. The PCR employed 60 Vbeta primers together with 13 Jbeta primers. Some clones are missing from TCRdb's copy, which holds only in-frame ones; the method was immunoSEQ multiplex PCR. The sample has 100,000 to 150,000 clones; over 8.5% are singletons. Sequencing was carried out using PBMCs. The origin of the receptors is a woman in her 40s in good health and CMV-seropositive.

The rearrangement joins TRBV6-1 to TRBJ1-4; 11 bases align to TRBD1. Trimming removed 2 bases from V and 8 bases from J; junction bases left unmatched: 4. The CDR3 spans 15 residues. Germline CDR1 reads MNHNS; CDR2 reads SASEGT. For the CDR3, the DNA is TGTGCCAGCAGTGAAAGGGACAGGGGGAAGGAAAAACTGTTTTTT. Translated: CASSERDRGKEKLFF.

This clone was seen only a few times. V is TRBV19 and J is TRBJ1-1; tentatively, D is TRBD1 (5 bases). This CDR3 is built from 14 residues. The ends were cut back, 5 bases at V and 3 bases at J, with 13 bases in the middle. Germline CDR1 LNHDA, CDR2 SQIVND (reference sequence). Here the CDR3 DNA reads TGTGCCAGTAGTTTGAGGACAACCTACACTGAAGCTTTCTTT. It codes for CASSLRTTYTEAFF.

This clone appeared a few times. This chain joins TRBV27 and TRBJ2-7, with TRBD1 matching 7 bases. The CDR3 spans 18 residues. The trim removed 2 bases at V and 4 bases at J, leaving 17 bases unmatched. CDR1 is MNHEY, CDR2 SMNVEV, per germline (reference sequence). CDR3 DNA: TGTGCCAGCAGTTTAATCGGTCGGCTCGGGACAGCGTATTACGAGCAGTACTTC. Translated: CASSLIGRLGTAYYEQYF.

DNA for the CDR3: TGCAGCGTTGGAACAGTTAGGAATGAAAAACTGTTTTTT. Translating it yields CSVGTVRNEKLFF. The V gene is TRBV29-1, the J gene TRBJ1-4; no clear D gene. The CDR3 contains 13 residues. Germline V gives CDR1 SQVTM, CDR2 ANQGSEA. Trimming shortened V by 4 bases and J by 5 bases, and 11 bases separated the two germline ends.

Only a few counts were recorded for this clone. The V and J genes are TRBV5-6 and TRBJ1-2; D is unclear. Looked up from germline, CDR1 is SGHDT and CDR2 is YYEEEE. V was cut by 6 bases and J by 4 bases, with 13 bases left in between. The CDR3 runs to 13 residues. The CDR3 nucleotides are TGTGCCAGCACCTCTACCAATCTCTATGGCTACACCTTC. Protein product: CASTSTNLYGYTF.

The V call is TRBV12-5, the J call TRBJ1-5; a possible D gene is TRBD1 (5 bases). This CDR3 has 15 residues. The V end lost 4 bases, the J end lost 2 bases, and 12 bases lay between the germline ends. The germline gives CDR1 LGHNT, CDR2 FRNRAP. CDR3 region: CASGSRDSRNQPQHF. Written as DNA, the CDR3 is TGTGCTAGTGGTTCCCGGGACTCCCGCAATCAGCCCCAGCATTTT.

The table lists this clone with a few counts. The chain couples TRBV12-5 to TRBJ2-3; the D gene is possibly TRBD2 (5 bases). The CDR3 loop spans 15 amino acids. With 5 bases removed from V and 5 bases from J, the gap between germline ends came to 17 bases. CDR1 LGHNT and CDR2 FRNRAP come from the germline V gene. The CDR3, as DNA: TGTGCTAGTGGTCCGCGTATACAAGGGAGAGATACGCAGTATTTT. Its protein is CASGPRIQGRDTQYF.

J is TRBJ1-1 and V is TRBV7-3; 8 positions match TRBD1. This CDR3 spans 13 amino acids. In germline, CDR1 is SGHTA, CDR2 FQGTGA. This CDR3 reads CASSGQVNTEAFF. The DNA for the CDR3 is TGTGCTAGTTCGGGACAGGTGAACACTGAAGCTTTCTTT.

This clone was detected a few times. This sequence joins TRBV29-1 and TRBJ2-7; possibly TRBD1 for D (5 bases). V lost 0 bases and J lost 6, with 18 bases in between. Germline V lookup: CDR1 SQVTM, CDR2 ANQGSEA. This CDR3 comprises 15 residues. The CDR3 sequence is CSVEDLGATPAEQYF. In DNA form, the CDR3 reads TGCAGCGTTGAAGATCTTGGGGCGACCCCCGCCGAGCAGTACTTC.

Only a few counts were recorded for this clone. This sequence joins TRBV5-1 and TRBJ1-5, with 7 bases matching TRBD1. The CDR3 covers 15 residues. The junction had 3 bases not matched to a gene; V was cut back by 0 bases and J by 3 bases. Germline V gene data show CDR1 as SGHRS and CDR2 as YFSETQ. The CDR3 sequence is CASSLGGQFNQPQHF. The DNA of the CDR3 is TGCGCCAGCAGCTTGGGGGGACAGTTCAATCAGCCCCAGCATTTT.

V is TRBV11-3 and J is TRBJ2-7; 9 bases are a match to TRBD1. The V gene end was trimmed by 3 bases and the J gene end by 2 bases; junction bases not matched to a gene: 8. This CDR3 has 16 residues. The germline V gene has CDR1 SGHNT and CDR2 YENEEA. The CDR3 bases are TGTGCCAGCAGCTTGTCCGTGGGACAGGGAGCCTACGAGCAGTACTTC. Translating it yields CASSLSVGQGAYEQYF.

The chain has TRBV9 and TRBJ1-4; 7 bases map to TRBD1. V lost 0 bases, J lost 5 bases, and 10 bases stayed unmatched. CDR1 and CDR2 from the germline V gene are SGDLS and YYNGEE. The CDR3 extends over 17 amino acids. CDR3 residues: CASSVGGRGAENEKLFF. For the CDR3, the DNA is TGTGCCAGCAGCGTAGGGGGCAGGGGGGCCGAAAATGAAAAACTGTTTTTT.

This clone was counted a few times. This chain joins TRBV18 and TRBJ2-1; 7 nucleotides align to TRBD1. The CDR3 is made up of 15 amino acids. The V segment lost 3 bases and the J segment 7 bases; nucleotides outside the gene matches: 9. CDR1 is KGHSH and CDR2 is LQKENI in the germline V gene. DNA of the CDR3: TGTGCCAGCTCACCTCGACAGGGCGAGCTGAATGAGCAGTTCTTC. Its protein product is CASSPRQGELNEQFF.

This chain connects TRBV19 to TRBJ1-5; 12 bases fit TRBD1. Per the germline V gene, CDR1 is LNHDA and CDR2 is SQIVND (reference sequence). V was clipped by 9 bases and J by 2 bases; unmatched bases: 8. This CDR3 is built from 16 residues. CDR3 DNA sequence: TGTGCCAGCCGGGACAGGGGGCAGTGGGGCAATCAGCCCCAGCATTTT. Its protein is CASRDRGQWGNQPQHF.

This clone came up a few times. The chain combines TRBV6-5 with TRBJ1-6; TRBD1 matches at 8 bases. CDR3 length: 16 residues. The junction had 5 bases not matched to a gene; V was cut back by 0 bases and J by 7 bases. The germline V gene encodes CDR1 MNHEY and CDR2 SVGAGI. The CDR3 is CASSYSEGQVNSPLHF. The CDR3 nucleotides are TGTGCCAGCAGTTACTCTGAGGGACAGGTGAATTCACCCCTCCACTTT.

This clone was counted a few times. V is TRBV27 and J is TRBJ2-7, with a possible D match to TRBD1 (6 bases). Germline loops: CDR1 MNHEY, CDR2 SMNVEV (reference sequence). Between the trimmed V and J ends, which lost 4 bases and 1 base, there was a span of 11 bases. This CDR3 region has 14 residues. CDR3: CASSSVGGSYEQYF. The CDR3 DNA sequence: TGTGCCAGCAGTTCCGTAGGGGGTTCCTACGAGCAGTACTTC.

The chain employs TRBV10-1 and TRBJ2-3; D is unclear. This CDR3 region has 13 residues. Per the germline V gene, CDR1 is WNHNN and CDR2 is SYGVQD (reference sequence). Between the trimmed V and J ends, which lost 3 bases and 3 bases, there was a span of 7 bases. The CDR3 loop is CASSDVSTDTQYF. The CDR3 DNA reads as TGCGCCAGCAGTGATGTCAGTACAGATACGCAGTATTTT.

This chain joins TRBV5-6 and TRBJ2-1, with 9 bases aligning to TRBD1. V gave up 2 bases and J gave up 3 bases; unmatched junction bases: 6. CDR1 is SGHDT, CDR2 YYEEEE, per germline. This CDR3 is 16 amino acids long. CDR3 amino acids: CASSFYTGGIYNEQFF. CDR3 nucleotides: TGTGCCAGCAGCTTTTATACAGGGGGCATCTACAATGAGCAGTTCTTC.

The rearrangement joins TRBV6-5 to TRBJ1-1; 7 bases agree with TRBD1. Per germline, CDR1 MNHEY and CDR2 SVGAGI. This CDR3 spans 14 amino acids. The junction had 7 bases not matched to a gene; V was cut back by 7 bases and J by 2 bases. This CDR3 reads CASKRTGVNTEAFF. The CDR3 bases are TGTGCCAGCAAAAGGACAGGAGTTAACACTGAAGCTTTCTTT.

This clone was seen a few times. The chain combines TRBV29-1 with TRBJ2-1; 12 bases are a match to TRBD2. Germline CDR1 SQVTM, CDR2 ANQGSEA. The CDR3 has 14 residues. Trimming took 7 bases from V and 7 from J; bases not matched to a gene: 8. In DNA, the CDR3 is TGCAGCGCGACAAGGACTAGCGGGGCGAATGAGCAGTTCTTC. It translates to CSATRTSGANEQFF.

This clone was detected only a few times. The genes are TRBV2 and TRBJ1-1, with a possible D match to TRBD1 (6 bases). Per germline, CDR1 SNHLY and CDR2 FYNNEI. The V end lost 6 bases, the J end lost 1 base, and 9 bases lay between the germline ends. The CDR3 is 13 amino acids. The CDR3 loop is CASRSRGNTEAFF. The CDR3 DNA sequence: TGTGCCAGCAGAAGCAGGGGGAACACTGAAGCTTTCTTT.

The V and J genes are TRBV2 and TRBJ2-7; D is perhaps TRBD2 (6 bases). V shed 2 bases and J shed 3 bases, with 14 bases lying between them. This CDR3 contains 15 residues. Germline CDR1 is SNHLY and CDR2 is FYNNEI. As DNA, the CDR3 is TGTGCCAGCAGTGAAACGGAGGGGAGAGGCTACGAGCAGTACTTC. Translation gives CASSETEGRGYEQYF.